This T cell receptor (beta chain) was profiled in a study of blood T cells in healthy people across ages. Trimming removed 2 bases from V and 8 bases from J; junction bases left unmatched: 4. This CDR3 comprises 13 residues. Germline values: CDR1 SGHRS, CDR2 YFSETQ. A sample-barcoded 5' primer and a J-beta primer mix were used in a second PCR of roughly 7 to 11 cycles. TCRdb re-analysed the 5' RACE reads in MiXCR, keeping a single row per CDR3 protein. Of about 1.8 million distinct CDR3 sequences in the sample, about 49% were seen once. Study findings and constraints: Estimates drawn from one million T cells were deemed to understate diversity.

For this clonotype: Its antigen is unidentified.

Specimen: blood. The source of this sequence is a woman between 35 and 50 years old in good health. V usage is TRBV5-1 and J usage is TRBJ2-1; 7 bases are shared with TRBD2. The CDR3 region is CASSFGGFDEQFF. Written as DNA, the CDR3 is TGCGCCAGCAGCTTCGGGGGGTTCGATGAGCAGTTCTTC.